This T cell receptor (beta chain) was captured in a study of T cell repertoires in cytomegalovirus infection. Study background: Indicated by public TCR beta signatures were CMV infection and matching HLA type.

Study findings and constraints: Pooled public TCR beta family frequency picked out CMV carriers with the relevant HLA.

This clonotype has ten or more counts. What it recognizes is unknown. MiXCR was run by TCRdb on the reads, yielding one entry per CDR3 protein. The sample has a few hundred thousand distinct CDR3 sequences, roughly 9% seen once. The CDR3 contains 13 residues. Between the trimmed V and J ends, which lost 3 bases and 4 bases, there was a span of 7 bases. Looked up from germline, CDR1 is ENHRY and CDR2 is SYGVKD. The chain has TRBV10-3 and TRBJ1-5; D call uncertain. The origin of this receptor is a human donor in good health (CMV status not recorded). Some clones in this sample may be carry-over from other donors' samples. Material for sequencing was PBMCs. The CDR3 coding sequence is TGTGCCATCAGTGAATCGGGGAATCAGCCCCAGCATTTT. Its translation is CAISESGNQPQHF.